The next 21 T cell receptor beta chains were all read from a single sample in a study of response to subunit inactivated influenza vaccine. TCRdb recomputed calls from the RT-PCR reads with MiXCR, one row per CDR3 protein. Among 500,000 to 650,000 distinct CDR3 sequences listed, approximately 7.7% were seen once. The sample in question was PBMCs from blood, obtained about 24 months after vaccination. All receptors derive from a man between 50 and 70 years old who received an inactivated influenza vaccine.

This sequence joins TRBV10-3 and TRBJ2-3; maybe TRBD2 (6 bases). The V gene's germline CDR1 is ENHRY and CDR2 SYGVKD. Between the trimmed V and J ends, which lost 7 bases and 3 bases, there was a span of 17 bases. The CDR3 is made up of 15 amino acids. CDR3 nucleotides: TGTGCCATCAAAAAACTAGCTGGGACGACAGATACGCAGTATTTT. Residues: CAIKKLAGTTDTQYF.

This clonotype was seen at least ten times. The chain is built from TRBV29-1 and TRBJ2-7; D is unresolved. The germline gives CDR1 SQVTM, CDR2 ANQGSEA. V lost 4 bases, J lost 6 bases, and 13 bases lay in between. The CDR3 covers 12 residues. The CDR3 reads CSVGRFSGEQYF. In nucleotides, the CDR3 is TGCAGCGTTGGAAGGTTTTCGGGCGAGCAGTACTTC.

The genes are TRBV6-1 and TRBJ1-2, with 7 bases aligning to TRBD1. Germline V gene sequence: CDR1 MNHNS, CDR2 SASEGT. The CDR3 is 12 amino acids. V was clipped by 6 bases and J by 4 bases; unmatched bases: 2. The CDR3 DNA follows: TGTGCCAGCAGAGGGGGCACCTATGGCTACACCTTC. It encodes CASRGGTYGYTF.

There are many counts of this clonotype. The rearrangement joins TRBV7-9 to TRBJ2-7; possible D gene TRBD1, 5 bases. Germline assignment: CDR1 SEHNR and CDR2 FQNEAQ (reference sequence). The CDR3 has 14 amino acids. V was pared by 8 bases and J by 5 bases, with 19 bases between. The CDR3 loop is CASGTPWGGNEQYF. In nucleotides, the CDR3 is TGTGCCAGCGGAACACCTTGGGGCGGTAACGAGCAGTACTTC.

This clonotype has only a few counts. The CDR3 reads CASSGYSNQPQHF. The DNA of the CDR3 is TGCGCCAGCAGTGGGTATAGCAATCAGCCCCAGCATTTT. The V gene is TRBV10-2, the J gene TRBJ1-5; D is ambiguous. In germline, CDR1 is WSHSY, CDR2 SAAADI. The CDR3 contains 13 residues. V dropped 4 bases and J dropped 0 bases, with 4 bases sitting between them.

This clonotype came up once. One junction end disagrees with the germline gene, perhaps due to a read error. The chain uses TRBV19 and TRBJ2-3; possibly TRBD1 for D (5 bases). Germline V gene data show CDR1 as LNHDA and CDR2 as SQIVND (reference sequence). The CDR3 runs 14 residues. The CDR3 nucleotides are TGTGCCAGTAGTATAGTCGGGCAGACAGATACGCTGTATTTT. Protein: CASSIVGQTDTLYF.

This chain joins TRBV11-2 and TRBJ1-2; D gene uncertain. With 1 base removed from V and 4 bases from J, the gap between germline ends came to 13 bases. The CDR3 totals 15 residues. CDR1 is SGHAT and CDR2 is FQNNGV in the germline V gene. For the CDR3, the DNA is TGTGCCAGCAGCTTAGGTGGAGGGTTGGCCTATGGCTACACCTTC. Its protein product is CASSLGGGLAYGYTF.

The sample holds a few counts of this clonotype. The chain employs TRBV7-6 and TRBJ2-6; D is perhaps TRBD2 (6 bases). This CDR3 has 16 amino acids. Germline V lookup: CDR1 SGHVS, CDR2 FNYEAQ. Trimming cost V 6 bases and J 0 bases, with 12 bases left between them. The CDR3 DNA reads as TGTGCCAGCAGTACTGGAGGGATCTCTGGGGCCAACGTCCTGACTTTC. It encodes CASSTGGISGANVLTF.

This clonotype was detected a few times. The chain uses TRBV5-6 and TRBJ1-3; the D is unclear. CDR3 length: 14 residues. Germline values: CDR1 SGHDT, CDR2 YYEEEE. V was pared by 1 base and J by 5 bases, with 10 bases between. CDR3: CASSLQSRRNTIYF. The CDR3 DNA sequence: TGTGCCAGCAGCTTGCAAAGTAGGAGAAACACCATATATTTT.

This clonotype was seen only a few times. The V call is TRBV6-1, the J call TRBJ1-1; D remains unclear. V lost 5 bases, J lost 2 bases, and 12 bases lay in between. CDR3 length equals 14 residues. From germline, CDR1 is MNHNS and CDR2 SASEGT. CDR3 loop: CASSQTDSNTEAFF. DNA of the CDR3: TGTGCCAGCAGTCAGACTGATAGTAACACTGAAGCTTTCTTT.

The CDR3 nucleotides read TGTGCCAGCAGCTTATTCGCGCCACAAGAGACCCAGTACTTC. Encoded protein: CASSLFAPQETQYF. The chain has TRBV7-2 and TRBJ2-5, with D unresolved. Germline CDR1 SGHTA, CDR2 FQGNSA. V was cut by 2 bases and J by 2 bases, with 9 bases left in between. This CDR3 is built from 14 residues.

This clonotype turned up a few times. The chain uses TRBV28 and TRBJ1-5; D is undetermined. V lost 7 bases, J lost 0 bases, and 7 bases lay in between. This CDR3 has 13 amino acids. Germline CDR1 MDHEN, CDR2 SYDVKM. The CDR3 nucleotides read TGTGCCAGCACCCAGGTTAGCAATCAGCCCCAGCATTTT. It specifies CASTQVSNQPQHF. Complete variable domain (other parts from reference TRBV28 and TRBJ1-5): DVKVTQSSRYLVKRTGEKVFLECVQDMDHENMFWYRQDPGLGLRLIYFSYDVKMKEKGDIPEGYSVSREKKERFSLILESASTNQTSMYLCASTQVSNQPQHFGDGTRLSIL.

There are a few counts of this clonotype. The rearrangement uses TRBV7-8 and TRBJ2-2, with D possibly matching TRBD2 (5 bases). CDR1 is SGHVS, CDR2 FQNEAQ, per germline. The CDR3 length is 15 residues. Trimming left V 2 bases short and J 1 base short, with 8 bases between. The CDR3 DNA sequence: TGTGCCAGCAGCTTAAGCCGGGGGAACACCGGGGAGCTGTTTTTT. It encodes CASSLSRGNTGELFF. Full variable domain (outside the CDR3, taken from reference TRBV7-8 and TRBJ2-2): GAGVSQSPRYKVAKRGQDVALRCDPISGHVSLFWYQQALGQGPEFLTYFQNEAQLDKSGLPSDRFFAERPEGSVSTLKIQRTQQEDSAVYLCASSLSRGNTGELFFGEGSRLTVL.

This clonotype was recorded many times. V and J are TRBV5-1 and TRBJ1-4, with D unresolved. V gave up 5 bases and J gave up 0 bases, with 20 bases separating them. CDR1 and CDR2 from the germline V gene are SGHRS and YFSETQ. The CDR3 runs to 18 residues. The CDR3 DNA reads TGCGCCAGCAGTGCGGACTTAATTGGAACAACAACTAATGAAAAACTGTTTTTT. Protein: CASSADLIGTTTNEKLFF.

About this clonotype: One end of the junction varies from germline; a read error may be responsible. V gene TRBV5-1 combines with J gene TRBJ1-3, with D unresolved. CDR1 is SGHRS and CDR2 is YFSETQ in the germline V gene. The CDR3 loop spans 13 amino acids. The CDR3 loop reads CASSSLSGDTIYF. The CDR3 nucleotides are TGCGCCAGCAGCTCGCTATCTGGAGACACCATATATTTT.

This clonotype was observed many times. The chain joins TRBV12-3 or TRBV12-4 to TRBJ1-5; a possible D gene is TRBD1 (5 bases). The CDR3 is made up of 14 amino acids. Trimming removed 3 bases from V and 5 bases from J, with 11 bases in between. DNA for the CDR3: TGTGCCAGCAGTTTCAAGGGGTCCGATCAGCCCCAGCATTTT. This gives the protein CASSFKGSDQPQHF.

This clonotype has only a few counts. The chain has TRBV7-9 and TRBJ2-7; 9 bases are shared with TRBD1. This CDR3 has 17 residues. With V trimmed by 3 bases and J by 3 bases, 12 bases remained unmatched. Per germline, CDR1 SEHNR and CDR2 FQNEAQ (reference sequence). The CDR3 sequence is CASSFQGRDRAYYEQYF. CDR3 coding DNA: TGTGCCAGCAGCTTCCAAGGCCGGGACAGGGCCTACTACGAGCAGTACTTC.

This clonotype was counted ten times or more. This chain uses TRBV20-1 with TRBJ1-1; TRBD1 is a possible D gene (6 bases). V was trimmed by 0 bases and J by 1 base, leaving 15 bases between them. CDR3 length equals 16 residues. In germline, CDR1 is DFQATT, CDR2 SNEGSKA (reference sequence). The CDR3 protein is CSARDLQVRGNTEAFF. In nucleotides, the CDR3 is TGCAGTGCTAGAGATCTGCAGGTCAGGGGGAACACTGAAGCTTTCTTT.

The sample holds a few counts of this clonotype. This rearrangement joins TRBV28 to TRBJ2-7, with 7 bases fitting TRBD1. Germline CDR1 reads MDHEN; CDR2 reads SYDVKM. This CDR3 is 15 amino acids long. With 6 bases clipped from V and 9 bases from J, the junction kept 17 bases outside the gene matches. CDR3 sequence: CASRLYPGTDKGQYF. The CDR3 DNA reads as TGTGCCAGCAGGCTGTACCCCGGGACAGATAAAGGGCAGTACTTC.

About this clonotype itself: A read error may be the cause here, since a much bigger clone is one base away. The genes are TRBV2 and TRBJ1-2, with D tentatively TRBD1 (5 bases). The CDR3 has 13 amino acids. The ends were cut back, 7 bases at V and 7 bases at J, with 16 bases in the middle. Germline CDR1 and CDR2: SNHLY and FYNNEI. The chain's CDR3 is CASIGLGTGGYTF. DNA of the CDR3: TGTGCCAGCATCGGACTGGGGACGGGTGGCTACACCTTC.

In its sample, this clonotype was seen many times. The chain has TRBV12-3 or TRBV12-4 and TRBJ1-1; 8 nucleotides match TRBD1. Trimming cost V 4 bases and J 1 base; bases outside gene matches: 5. The CDR3 totals 15 residues. The CDR3 reads CASSSWTGSNTEAFF. The CDR3 bases are TGTGCCAGCAGTTCCTGGACAGGGTCGAACACTGAAGCTTTCTTT.